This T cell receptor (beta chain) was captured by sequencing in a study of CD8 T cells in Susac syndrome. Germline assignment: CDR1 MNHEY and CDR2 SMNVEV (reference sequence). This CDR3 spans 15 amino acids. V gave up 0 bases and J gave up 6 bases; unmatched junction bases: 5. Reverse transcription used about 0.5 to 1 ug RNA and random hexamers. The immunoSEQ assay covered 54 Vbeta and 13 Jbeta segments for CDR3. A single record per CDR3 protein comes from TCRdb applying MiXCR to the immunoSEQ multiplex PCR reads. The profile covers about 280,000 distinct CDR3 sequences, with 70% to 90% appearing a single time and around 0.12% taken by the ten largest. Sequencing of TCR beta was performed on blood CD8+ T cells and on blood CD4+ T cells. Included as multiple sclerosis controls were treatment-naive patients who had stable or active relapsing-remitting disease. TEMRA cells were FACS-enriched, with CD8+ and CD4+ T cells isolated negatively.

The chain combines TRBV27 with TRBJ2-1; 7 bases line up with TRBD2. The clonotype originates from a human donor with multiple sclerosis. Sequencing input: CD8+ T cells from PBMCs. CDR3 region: CASSLSWGGGNEQFF. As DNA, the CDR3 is TGTGCCAGCAGTTTATCTTGGGGCGGGGGCAATGAGCAGTTCTTC.